These 14 T cell receptor beta chains originate from one sample sequenced in a study of glioma-infiltrating T cells after dendritic cell vaccination. Time point: after dendritic cell vaccination, including at tumor progression/relapse. The protocol was immunoSEQ multiplex PCR, while the TCRdb copy is restricted to in-frame clones and leaves out a portion. The repertoire holds approximately 50,000 clones, with 85% as singletons. The sequencing here drew on blood, taken after dendritic cell vaccination. These receptors were obtained from a human donor with glioblastoma.

This clone has just one count. This chain links TRBV6-5 with TRBJ1-1, with D possibly being TRBD1 (5 bases). Germline assignment: CDR1 MNHEY and CDR2 SVGAGI. CDR3 length equals 11 residues. V dropped 6 bases and J dropped 5 bases, with 7 bases sitting between them. The CDR3 DNA follows: TGTGCCAGCAGGGAGGGGACTGAAGCTTTCTTT. Its protein product is CASREGTEAFF.

The chain has TRBV2 and TRBJ2-2; 13 bases are a match to TRBD2. Per germline, CDR1 SNHLY and CDR2 FYNNEI. Trimming cost V 4 bases and J 2 bases; bases outside gene matches: 4. This CDR3 is 17 amino acids long. CDR3: CASSVRLAGGNTGELFF. The CDR3 nucleotides read TGTGCCAGCAGTGTTCGACTAGCGGGGGGAAACACCGGGGAGCTGTTTTTT.

Written as DNA, the CDR3 is TGTGCCAGCAGCCAAGCACAGGGGGCCAGGGGCAATCAGCCCCAGCATTTT. It encodes CASSQAQGARGNQPQHF. The V and J genes are TRBV4-2 and TRBJ1-5, with TRBD1 identical over 9 bases. The CDR3 extends over 17 amino acids. The germline V gene encodes CDR1 LGHNA and CDR2 YNFKEQ. Trimming cost V 1 base and J 2 bases; bases outside gene matches: 6.

The chain combines TRBV6-6 with TRBJ1-2; unclear D gene. The CDR3 runs to 14 residues. Trimming pared 6 bases from V and 3 bases from J, leaving 14 bases between. Germline CDR1 is MNHNY and CDR2 is SVGAGI (reference sequence). CDR3 sequence reads: CASSTRQSHYGYTF. The CDR3, as DNA: TGTGCCAGCAGCACCCGACAAAGCCACTATGGCTACACCTTC.

The rearrangement joins TRBV19 to TRBJ1-5; D remains unclear. Germline values: CDR1 LNHDA, CDR2 SQIVND (reference sequence). Trimming took off 10 bases at V and 1 base at J, with 8 bases between the two ends. CDR3 length: 12 residues. This chain's CDR3 is CATSGSNQPQHF. In DNA, the CDR3 is TGTGCCACATCGGGAAGCAATCAGCCCCAGCATTTT.

This chain links TRBV11-3 with TRBJ1-1, with 7 bases that match TRBD1. Germline V gene sequence: CDR1 SGHNT, CDR2 YENEEA. CDR3 size: 15 residues. The V gene end was trimmed by 2 bases and the J gene end by 0 bases; junction bases not matched to a gene: 3. Here the CDR3 reads CASSLKDRMNTEAFF. The CDR3 nucleotides are TGTGCCAGCAGCTTAAAGGACAGGATGAACACTGAAGCTTTCTTT.

J is TRBJ2-1 and V is TRBV13; D not certain. Between the trimmed V and J ends, which lost 5 bases and 10 bases, there was a span of 15 bases. The length of the CDR3 is 13 residues. Germline lookup yields CDR1 PRHDT and CDR2 FYEKMQ (reference sequence). CDR3 in amino acids: CASSQLALGEQFF. Written as DNA, the CDR3 is TGTGCCAGCAGCCAACTCGCCCTGGGCGAGCAGTTCTTC. The variable domain in full, completed from reference TRBV13 and TRBJ2-1, reads AAGVIQSPRHLIKEKRETATLKCYPIPRHDTVYWYQQGPGQDPQFLISFYEKMQSDKGSIPDRFSAQQFSDYHSELNMSSLELGDSALYFCASSQLALGEQFFGPGTRLTVL.

The chain links TRBV12-5 to TRBJ1-1; possible D gene TRBD1, 6 bases. From germline, CDR1 is LGHNT and CDR2 FRNRAP. The CDR3 covers 14 residues. Trimming left V 6 bases short and J 5 bases short, with 16 bases between. In DNA form, the CDR3 reads TGTGCTAGTGGGTCGACTACAGGGTGGACTGAAGCTTTCTTT. The encoded protein is CASGSTTGWTEAFF.

This chain uses TRBV4-3 with TRBJ2-3; the D is unclear. The CDR3 sequence is 14 residues long. Per germline, CDR1 LGHNA and CDR2 YSLEER. The V end was cut by 0 bases, the J end by 1 base, with 5 bases between. Here the CDR3 DNA reads TGCGCCAGCAGCCAAGATCCGGGCACAGATACGCAGTATTTT. It codes for CASSQDPGTDTQYF.

The chain links TRBV5-1 to TRBJ1-1; D possibly corresponds to TRBD1 (6 bases). Germline V gene data show CDR1 as SGHRS and CDR2 as YFSETQ. This CDR3 spans 16 amino acids. Between the trimmed V and J ends, which lost 2 bases and 2 bases, there was a span of 16 bases. The CDR3 loop is CASSFNQRQDNTEAFF. For the CDR3, the DNA is TGCGCCAGCAGCTTTAACCAAAGACAGGACAACACTGAAGCTTTCTTT.

The genes are TRBV2 and TRBJ1-2, with 8 bases aligning to TRBD1. CDR1 and CDR2 (germline): SNHLY, FYNNEI. The length of the CDR3 is 13 residues. V trimming: 5 bases; J trimming: 11 bases; junction bases outside the gene matches: 10. The CDR3 reads CASSPRQGLIYTF. DNA of the CDR3: TGTGCCAGCAGTCCAAGACAGGGGCTGATTTACACCTTC.

The chain employs TRBV9 and TRBJ1-1; D is unclear. The V gene's germline CDR1 is SGDLS and CDR2 YYNGEE. The CDR3 is 14 amino acids. Trimming removed 0 bases from V and 1 base from J, with 7 bases in between. Here the CDR3 DNA reads TGTGCCAGCAGCGTAGTGGCGGAGAACACTGAAGCTTTCTTT. It translates to CASSVVAENTEAFF. Full variable domain (remainder filled in from reference TRBV9 and TRBJ1-1): DSGVTQTPKHLITATGQRVTLRCSPRSGDLSVYWYQQSLDQGLQFLIQYYNGEERAKGNILERFSAQQFPDLHSELNLSSLELGDSALYFCASSVVAENTEAFFGQGTRLTVV.

J is TRBJ2-3 and V is TRBV9; 7 positions agree with TRBD2. Germline trimming cut 0 bases from V and 3 bases from J; bases unmatched to any gene: 22. This CDR3 contains 21 residues. Germline V gene data show CDR1 as SGDLS and CDR2 as YYNGEE. The CDR3 is CASSVASGGGRRKVLTDTQYF. In DNA form, the CDR3 reads TGTGCCAGCAGCGTAGCTAGCGGTGGTGGTCGCCGGAAGGTTCTGACAGATACGCAGTATTTT.

This rearrangement joins TRBV9 to TRBJ1-2; D gene uncertain. V was pared by 4 bases and J by 11 bases, with 3 bases between. The CDR3 loop spans 8 amino acids. The germline V gene encodes CDR1 SGDLS and CDR2 YYNGEE. As DNA, the CDR3 is TGTGCCAGCAGCCCGTACACCTTC. The encoded protein is CASSPYTF.